These T cell receptor beta chains were read from a single sample in a study of T cells in Graves' hyperthyroidism and ophthalmopathy. Each CDR3 protein is one row after TCRdb ran MiXCR on the multiplex PCR reads. Seen here are about 380,000 distinct CDR3 sequences, over 11% observed once, and the top ten hold about 11%. Input material: blood. The receptor source for this set is a woman aged 55-69 years with Graves' hyperthyroidism. Each CDR3 is given with its conserved first and last residue. Fields, in order: D gene, V gene, J gene, clone size, CDR3 DNA, CDR3 protein. A D gene is named only where the DNA matches it firmly. The size entry gives once, few, many, or a class for an expanded clone.

-	TRBV20-1	TRBJ2-5	few	TGCAGTGCGGGGAGGGGGGGTGAGGAGACCCAGTACTTC	CSAGRGGEETQYF
-	TRBV2	TRBJ2-7	many	TGTGCCAGCAGGACTCTAGAAAGGCCCTACGAGCAGTACTTC	CASRTLERPYEQYF
-	TRBV5-1	TRBJ2-7	few	TGCGCCAGCAGCTTAGGCGGGACTCTCGCGTACGAGCAGTACTTC	CASSLGGTLAYEQYF
TRBD1	TRBV11-3	TRBJ2-5	many	TGTGCCAGCAGCTTCCAAAGCGCCGGGACAGGGGTTGAGACCCAGTACTTC	CASSFQSAGTGVETQYF
-	TRBV11-2	TRBJ2-1	many	TGTGCCAGCAGCTTAGATTACGGGGTGGGCAATGAGCAGTTCTTC	CASSLDYGVGNEQFF
TRBD2	TRBV12-3/TRBV12-4	TRBJ2-2	many	TGTGCCAGCAGGCGACCTAGCGGGGGGGAGCTGTTTTTT	CASRRPSGGELFF
-	TRBV6-2/TRBV6-3	TRBJ2-3	many	TGTGCCAGCTCCCATATAACAGATACGCAGTATTTT	CASSHITDTQYF
TRBD2	TRBV10-3	TRBJ2-1	few	TGTGCCATCAGTGACCTAGCGGGGAACTTGAATGAGCAGTTCTTC	CAISDLAGNLNEQFF
-	TRBV20-1	TRBJ2-1	once	TGCAGTGCTAGAAGACGGAGGGGACAGTACAATGAGCAGTTCTTC	CSARRRRGQYNEQFF
-	TRBV2	TRBJ1-2	many	TGTGCCAGCAGTATCGACACCGACTATGGCTACACCTTC	CASSIDTDYGYTF
-	TRBV11-2	TRBJ1-5	many	TGTGCCAGCAGCCCCTCGGCCCATCAGCCCCAGCATTTT	CASSPSAHQPQHF
-	TRBV2	TRBJ2-7	many	TGTGCCACCGATAGCATGGCGTCCGGGCACGAGCAGTACTTC	CATDSMASGHEQYF